This T cell receptor beta chain came from a study of cytomegalovirus exposure and HLA in healthy donors. Overall study findings and caveats: Exclusion as indistinguishable affected some V segments, including TRBV6-2 and TRBV6-3. Most TCR sequences were rare, but some public TCRs occurred in many donors.

Concerning this clone itself: The antigen is not known.

The CDR3 loop spans 16 amino acids. The germline V and J ends were trimmed by 1 base and 3 bases, with 14 bases remaining between them. The germline V gene has CDR1 SGDLS and CDR2 YYNGEE. The PCR used 60 Vbeta and 13 Jbeta primers. In the study's own analysis: In a later analysis, about 9.9 million of some 80 million unique beta chains occurred in at least two donors. The protocol was immunoSEQ multiplex PCR, while the TCRdb copy is restricted to in-frame clones and leaves out a portion. V, J and clone size were drawn from that table, and D and trimming were deduced from the DNA. The repertoire holds about 42,000 clones, about 50% seen once, with roughly an eighth in the top ten.

This TCR was recovered from a human donor in good health. Sample: PBMCs. The chain links TRBV9 to TRBJ2-1; D may be TRBD1 (5 bases). The CDR3 sequence: CASSVLDQGFYNEQFF. CDR3 sequence (DNA): TGTGCCAGCAGCGTATTGGACCAGGGATTCTACAATGAGCAGTTCTTC.